This T cell receptor beta chain was recovered during a study of T cell repertoires in cytomegalovirus infection (dated by TCRdb to 2018 to 2020). Notes on the research overall: Donor HLA type was relevant to the analysis, because carriage of CMV infection together with the matching HLA type was indicated by public TCR beta signatures.

Overall results and qualifications from the work: In the ex vivo response, HLA-C-restricted CMV-specific TCR beta clonotypes were dominant, and in two of eight donors the single most frequent clonotype came from this HLA-C-restricted group. In both this cohort and an independent roughly 330-donor cohort, the cumulative frequency of public TCR beta family members distinguished carriers of CMV infection plus the relevant HLA type.

Notes on this clonotype: Its antigen is still unknown. No qualities accompany the bases; no much larger clone lies one base away.

The instrument given in TCRdb is Illumina HiSeq 1500. TCRdb trimmed public reads at Q25 via fastp, called clones via MiXCR and kept in-frame beta chains. Rows matching on CDR3 protein sequence are summarized as one entry with the most common DNA and genes. The sample includes approximately 400,000 distinct CDR3 sequences, with approximately 32% observed a single time. The ten largest make up about an eighth of the sample. This receptor was identified in a human donor in good health (CMV status not recorded). Some clones in this sample may be carry-over from other donors' samples. Sequenced sample: PBMCs.

The DNA sequence is TGCAGCGTGCGCCCCTCGACTCTGGCTGAAGCTTTCTTT. Translated, this is CSVRPSTLAEAFF. The chain joins TRBV29-1 to TRBJ1-1; no D gene can be assigned with confidence. From its cysteine to its phenylalanine, the CDR3 spans 13 amino acids. Solely the CDR3 DNA is kept, with 39 bases framed from the first base. The germline V gene specifies SQVTM as CDR1 and ANQGSEA as CDR2. V is shortened by 6 bases, J by 6 bases, and the region joining them spans 17 bases.